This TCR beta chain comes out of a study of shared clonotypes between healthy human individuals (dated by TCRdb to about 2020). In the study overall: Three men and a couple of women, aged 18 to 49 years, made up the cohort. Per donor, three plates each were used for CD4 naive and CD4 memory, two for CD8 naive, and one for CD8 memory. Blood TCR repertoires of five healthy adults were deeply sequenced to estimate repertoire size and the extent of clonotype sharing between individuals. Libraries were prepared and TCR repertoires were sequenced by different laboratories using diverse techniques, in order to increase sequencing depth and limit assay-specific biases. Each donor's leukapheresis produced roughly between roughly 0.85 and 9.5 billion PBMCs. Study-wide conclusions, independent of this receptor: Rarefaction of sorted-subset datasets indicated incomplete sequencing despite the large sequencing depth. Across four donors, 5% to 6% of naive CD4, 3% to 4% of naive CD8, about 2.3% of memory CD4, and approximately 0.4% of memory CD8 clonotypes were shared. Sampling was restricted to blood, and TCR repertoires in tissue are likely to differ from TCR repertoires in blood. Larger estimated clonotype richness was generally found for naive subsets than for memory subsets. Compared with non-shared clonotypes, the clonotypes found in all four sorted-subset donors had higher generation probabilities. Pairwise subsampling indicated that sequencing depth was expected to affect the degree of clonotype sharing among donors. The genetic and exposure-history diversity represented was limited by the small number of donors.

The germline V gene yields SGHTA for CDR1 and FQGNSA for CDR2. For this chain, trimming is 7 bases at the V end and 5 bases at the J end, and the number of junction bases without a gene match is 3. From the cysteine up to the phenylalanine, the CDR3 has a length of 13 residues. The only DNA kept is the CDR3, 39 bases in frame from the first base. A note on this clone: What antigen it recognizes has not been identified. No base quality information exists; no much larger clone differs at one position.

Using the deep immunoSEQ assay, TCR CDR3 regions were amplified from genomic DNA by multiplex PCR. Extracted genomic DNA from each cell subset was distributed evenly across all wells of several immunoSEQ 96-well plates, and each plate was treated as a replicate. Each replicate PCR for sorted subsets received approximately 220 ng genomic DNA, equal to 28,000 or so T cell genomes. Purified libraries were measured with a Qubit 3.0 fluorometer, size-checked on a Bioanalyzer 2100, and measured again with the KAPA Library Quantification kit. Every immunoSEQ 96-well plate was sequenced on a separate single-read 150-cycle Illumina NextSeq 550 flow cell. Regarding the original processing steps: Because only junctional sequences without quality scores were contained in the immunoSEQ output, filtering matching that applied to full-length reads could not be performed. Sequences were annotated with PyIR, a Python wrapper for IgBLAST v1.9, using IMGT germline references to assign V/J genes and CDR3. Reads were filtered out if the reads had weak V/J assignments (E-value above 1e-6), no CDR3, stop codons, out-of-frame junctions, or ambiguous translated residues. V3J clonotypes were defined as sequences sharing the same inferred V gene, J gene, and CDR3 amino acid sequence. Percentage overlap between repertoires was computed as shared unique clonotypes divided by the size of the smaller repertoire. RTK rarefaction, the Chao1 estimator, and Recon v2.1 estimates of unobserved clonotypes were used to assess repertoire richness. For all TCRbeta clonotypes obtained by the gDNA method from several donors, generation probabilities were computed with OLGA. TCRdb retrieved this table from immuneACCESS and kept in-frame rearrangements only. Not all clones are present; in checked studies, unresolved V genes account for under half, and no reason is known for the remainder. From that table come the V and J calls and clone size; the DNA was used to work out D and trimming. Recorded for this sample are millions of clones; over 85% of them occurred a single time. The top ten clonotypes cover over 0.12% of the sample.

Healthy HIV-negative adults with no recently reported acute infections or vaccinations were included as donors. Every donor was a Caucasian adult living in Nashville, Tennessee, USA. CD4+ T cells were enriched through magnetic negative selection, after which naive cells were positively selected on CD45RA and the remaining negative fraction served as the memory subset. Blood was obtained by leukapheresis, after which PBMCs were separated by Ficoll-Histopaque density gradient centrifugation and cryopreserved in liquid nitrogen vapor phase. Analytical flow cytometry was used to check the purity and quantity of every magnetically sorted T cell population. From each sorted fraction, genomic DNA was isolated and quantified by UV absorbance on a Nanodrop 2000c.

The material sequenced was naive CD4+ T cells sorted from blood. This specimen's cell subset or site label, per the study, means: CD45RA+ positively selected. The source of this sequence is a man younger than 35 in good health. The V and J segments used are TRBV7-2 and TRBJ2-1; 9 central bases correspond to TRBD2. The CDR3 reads CASTRLADNEQFF. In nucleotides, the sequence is TGTGCCAGCACCAGACTAGCGGACAATGAGCAGTTCTTC.